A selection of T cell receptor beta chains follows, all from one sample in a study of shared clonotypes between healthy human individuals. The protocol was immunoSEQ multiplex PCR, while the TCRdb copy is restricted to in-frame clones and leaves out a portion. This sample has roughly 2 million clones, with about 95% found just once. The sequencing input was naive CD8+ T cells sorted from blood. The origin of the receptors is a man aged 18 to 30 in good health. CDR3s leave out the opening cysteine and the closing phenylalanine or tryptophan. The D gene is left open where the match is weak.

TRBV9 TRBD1 ASSKGQGSNQPQH
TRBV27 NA ASSLSESSYEQY
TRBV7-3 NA ASSPGDTGELF
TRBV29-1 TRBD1 SVVPGQGKGNEQY
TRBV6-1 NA ASTGSGEAF
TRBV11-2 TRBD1 ASSLAFDRGETQY
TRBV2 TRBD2 ASQRDLVNEQF
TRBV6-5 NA ASSPRTRTDTQY
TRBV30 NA AWSVAGTEAF
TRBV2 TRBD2 ASATSGAFLWQF
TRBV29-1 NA SVITPRGGYEQY
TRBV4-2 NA ASSPPRQGSNTEAF
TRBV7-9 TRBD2 ASSLSGVAQETQY
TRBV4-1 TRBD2 ASSLGLAGGEQF
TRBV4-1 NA ASSHRTGTDTEAF
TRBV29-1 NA SVTTATNEKLF
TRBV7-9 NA ASSFRKTVTGGNSPLH
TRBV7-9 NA ASSGPEGTQY
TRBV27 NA ASTGGSSYEQY
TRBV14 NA ASSQEGGLLFEQY